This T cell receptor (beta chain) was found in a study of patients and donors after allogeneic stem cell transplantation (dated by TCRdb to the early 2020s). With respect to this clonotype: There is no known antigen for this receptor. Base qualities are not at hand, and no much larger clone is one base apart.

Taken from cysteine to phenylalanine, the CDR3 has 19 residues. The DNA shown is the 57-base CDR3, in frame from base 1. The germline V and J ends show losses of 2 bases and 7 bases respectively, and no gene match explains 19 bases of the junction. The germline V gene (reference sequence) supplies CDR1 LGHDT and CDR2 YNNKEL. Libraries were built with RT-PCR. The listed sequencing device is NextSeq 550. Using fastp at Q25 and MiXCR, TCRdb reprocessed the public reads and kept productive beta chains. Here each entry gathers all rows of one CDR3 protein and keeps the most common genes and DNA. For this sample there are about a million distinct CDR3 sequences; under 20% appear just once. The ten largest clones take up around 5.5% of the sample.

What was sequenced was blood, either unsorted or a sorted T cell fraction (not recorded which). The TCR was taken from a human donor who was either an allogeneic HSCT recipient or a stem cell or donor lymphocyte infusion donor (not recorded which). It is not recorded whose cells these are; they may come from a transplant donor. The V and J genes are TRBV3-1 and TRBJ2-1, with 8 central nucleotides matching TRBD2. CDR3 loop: CASSQRMKFAGGRGNEQFF. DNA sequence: TGTGCCAGCAGCCAAAGGATGAAGTTTGCGGGGGGCCGGGGTAATGAGCAGTTCTTC.